Listed below are T cell receptor beta chains from one sample, sequenced in a study of blood T cell repertoires in COVID-19. TCRdb's copy holds only in-frame clones and misses some; the assay was immunoSEQ multiplex PCR. The sample shows some 370,000 clones, roughly four fifths of them seen only once. The specimen sequenced was PBMCs or T cells enriched from blood (not recorded which). Receptor source: a woman aged 50 to 60 who had recovered from COVID-19. The CDR3 runs from the conserved cysteine through the conserved F or W. The D gene is left open where the match is weak. Clone size is shown for a subset of rows, as once, few, many or a class of expanded clone.

D: TRBD1
J: TRBJ1-1
V: TRBV19
size: NA
CDR3: CASSSFTRGTGASLGEAFF
DNA: TGTGCCAGTAGTAGTTTCACGCGGGGGACAGGGGCCAGCCTGGGGGAAGCTTTCTTT

D: TRBD2
J: TRBJ2-1
V: TRBV7-3
size: once
CDR3: CASSLGTSGEQFF
DNA: TGTGCCAGCAGCCTGGGGACTAGCGGGGAGCAGTTCTTC

D: TRBD1
J: TRBJ1-1
V: TRBV6-4
size: NA
CDR3: CASSPGGWAEAFF
DNA: TGTGCCAGCAGCCCAGGGGGCTGGGCTGAAGCTTTCTTT

D: TRBD1
J: TRBJ1-4
V: TRBV28
size: NA
CDR3: CASLTWTGPREKLFF
DNA: TGTGCCAGTTTAACTTGGACAGGGCCCCGTGAAAAACTGTTTTTT

D: TRBD1
J: TRBJ1-1
V: TRBV5-4
size: NA
CDR3: CASSQGQGAMGTEAFF
DNA: TGTGCCAGCAGCCAAGGACAGGGGGCCATGGGCACTGAAGCTTTCTTT

D: TRBD1
J: TRBJ1-1
V: TRBV5-1
size: NA
CDR3: CASSSNTGGTTEAFF
DNA: TGCGCCAGCAGTTCAAATACAGGGGGGACCACTGAAGCTTTCTTT

D: NA
J: TRBJ2-5
V: TRBV6-5
size: NA
CDR3: CASSYSRLGGETQYF
DNA: TGTGCCAGCAGTTACTCGCGACTGGGCGGGGAGACCCAGTACTTC

D: NA
J: TRBJ1-1
V: TRBV5-4
size: few
CDR3: CASSPIDKNTEAFF
DNA: TGTGCCAGCAGCCCGATCGACAAGAACACTGAAGCTTTCTTT

D: TRBD1
J: TRBJ1-4
V: TRBV6-6
size: NA
CDR3: CASSYTGVVGPEKLFF
DNA: TGTGCCAGCAGTTACACAGGGGTAGTAGGGCCTGAAAAACTGTTTTTT

D: TRBD1
J: TRBJ1-6
V: TRBV7-9
size: NA
CDR3: CASSLYGQDSSYNSPLHF
DNA: TGTGCCAGCAGCTTATATGGACAGGATAGCTCCTATAATTCACCCCTCCACTTT

D: TRBD1
J: TRBJ2-1
V: TRBV4-1
size: NA
CDR3: CASSQDDREYNEQFF
DNA: TGCGCCAGCAGCCAAGATGACAGGGAGTACAATGAGCAGTTCTTC

D: TRBD1
J: TRBJ1-2
V: TRBV27
size: NA
CDR3: CATGTAPDNYGYTF
DNA: TGTGCCACGGGGACAGCGCCCGATAACTATGGCTACACCTTC

D: NA
J: TRBJ1-5
V: TRBV19
size: NA
CDR3: CASSKGLGGYSNQPQHF
DNA: TGTGCCAGTAGTAAGGGGCTAGGAGGGTATAGCAATCAGCCCCAGCATTTT

D: TRBD1
J: TRBJ1-2
V: TRBV7-2
size: NA
CDR3: CATLYSSRGLSNYGYTF
DNA: TGTGCCACACTCTATTCGAGCAGGGGGCTCTCCAACTATGGCTACACCTTC

D: TRBD1
J: TRBJ2-1
V: TRBV27
size: NA
CDR3: CASSFSQTGGGYEQFF
DNA: TGTGCCAGCAGTTTCTCACAGACAGGGGGCGGTTATGAGCAGTTCTTC

D: NA
J: TRBJ2-2
V: TRBV19
size: NA
CDR3: CASRTQNTGELFF
DNA: TGTGCCAGTCGGACACAGAACACCGGGGAGCTGTTTTTT

D: NA
J: TRBJ2-3
V: TRBV2
size: few
CDR3: CASLGRRGRASDTQYF
DNA: TGTGCCAGCTTGGGAAGGCGGGGCAGGGCCTCAGATACGCAGTATTTT

D: TRBD2
J: TRBJ2-7
V: TRBV15
size: NA
CDR3: CATSTIGTSVYEQYF
DNA: TGTGCCACCAGCACCATAGGGACTAGTGTCTACGAGCAGTACTTC

D: NA
J: TRBJ1-2
V: TRBV6-6
size: NA
CDR3: CASSPPGHPTWAYGYTF
DNA: TGTGCCAGCAGTCCCCCGGGACACCCAACGTGGGCCTATGGCTACACCTTC

D: TRBD2
J: TRBJ2-1
V: TRBV5-1
size: NA
CDR3: CASSQPELSSSGGSYNEQFF
DNA: TGCGCCAGCAGCCAACCAGAACTGAGCTCGAGCGGGGGCAGCTACAATGAGCAGTTCTTC

D: NA
J: TRBJ1-6
V: TRBV27
size: NA
CDR3: CASSLSGAAPLHF
DNA: TGTGCCAGCAGTTTGAGTGGGGCCGCTCCCCTCCACTTT

D: TRBD1
J: TRBJ1-5
V: TRBV27
size: NA
CDR3: CASSIQGANQPQHF
DNA: TGTGCCAGCAGTATACAGGGGGCAAACCAGCCCCAGCATTTT

D: NA
J: TRBJ1-1
V: TRBV4-3
size: NA
CDR3: CASSQGQVRAEAFF
DNA: TGCGCCAGCAGCCAAGGACAGGTCCGAGCTGAAGCTTTCTTT

D: NA
J: TRBJ1-2
V: TRBV29-1
size: few
CDR3: CSTREGNYGYTF
DNA: TGCAGCACCCGGGAGGGAAACTATGGCTACACCTTC

D: NA
J: TRBJ2-7
V: TRBV6-2/TRBV6-3
size: NA
CDR3: CASSYGGLLYEQYF
DNA: TGTGCCAGCAGTTACGGTGGACTCCTCTACGAGCAGTACTTC

D: TRBD1
J: TRBJ1-2
V: TRBV7-8
size: NA
CDR3: CASSLGGQGYSNYGYTF
DNA: TGTGCCAGCAGCTTAGGGGGACAGGGGTACTCTAACTATGGCTACACCTTC

D: NA
J: TRBJ2-2
V: TRBV20-1
size: once
CDR3: CSASHVESSTGELFF
DNA: TGCAGTGCTAGTCATGTAGAGAGTAGCACCGGGGAGCTGTTTTTT